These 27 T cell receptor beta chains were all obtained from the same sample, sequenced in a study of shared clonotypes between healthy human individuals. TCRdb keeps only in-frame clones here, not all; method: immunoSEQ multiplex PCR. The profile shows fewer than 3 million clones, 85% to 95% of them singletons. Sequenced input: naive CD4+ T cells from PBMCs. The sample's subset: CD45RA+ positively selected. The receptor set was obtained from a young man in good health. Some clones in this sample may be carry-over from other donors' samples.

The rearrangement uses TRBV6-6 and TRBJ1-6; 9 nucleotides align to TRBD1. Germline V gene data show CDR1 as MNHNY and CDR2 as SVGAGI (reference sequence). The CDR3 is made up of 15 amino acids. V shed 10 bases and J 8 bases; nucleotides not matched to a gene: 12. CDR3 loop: CATRTLGTGYSPLHF. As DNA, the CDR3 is TGTGCCACCAGAACTCTCGGGACAGGGTATTCACCCCTCCACTTT.

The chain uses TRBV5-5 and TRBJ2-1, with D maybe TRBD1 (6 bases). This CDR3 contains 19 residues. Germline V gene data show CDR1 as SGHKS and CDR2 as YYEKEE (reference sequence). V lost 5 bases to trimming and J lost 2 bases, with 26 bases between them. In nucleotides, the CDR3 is TGTGCCAGCAGACTGGTGTACATATGGTCAGGGACAACCTACAATGAGCAGTTCTTC. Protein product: CASRLVYIWSGTTYNEQFF.

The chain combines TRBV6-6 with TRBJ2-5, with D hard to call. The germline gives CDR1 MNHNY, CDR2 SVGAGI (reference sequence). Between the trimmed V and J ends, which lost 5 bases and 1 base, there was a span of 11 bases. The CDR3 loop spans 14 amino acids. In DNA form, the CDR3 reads TGTGCCAGCAGTAGAGCCTTCGGCCAAGAGACCCAGTACTTC. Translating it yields CASSRAFGQETQYF.

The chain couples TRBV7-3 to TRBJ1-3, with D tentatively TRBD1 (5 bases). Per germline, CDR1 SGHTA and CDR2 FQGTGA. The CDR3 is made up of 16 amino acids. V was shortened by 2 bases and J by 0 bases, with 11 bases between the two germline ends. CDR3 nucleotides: TGTGCCAGCAGCTTACTAGGGGCGAGCTCTGGAAACACCATATATTTT. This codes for CASSLLGASSGNTIYF.

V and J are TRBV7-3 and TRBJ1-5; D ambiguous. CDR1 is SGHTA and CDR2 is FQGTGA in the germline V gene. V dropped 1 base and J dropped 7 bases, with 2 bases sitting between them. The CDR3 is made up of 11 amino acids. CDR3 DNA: TGTGCCAGCAGCTTAAAGCAGCCCCAGCATTTT. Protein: CASSLKQPQHF.

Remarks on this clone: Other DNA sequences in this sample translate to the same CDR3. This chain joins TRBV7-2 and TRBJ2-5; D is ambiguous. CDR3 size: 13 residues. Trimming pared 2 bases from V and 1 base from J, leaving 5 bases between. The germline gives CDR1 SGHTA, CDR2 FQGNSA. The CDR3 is CASSLSFQETQYF. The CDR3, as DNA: TGTGCCAGCAGCTTAAGCTTCCAAGAGACCCAGTACTTC.

This CDR3 reads CATDSYEQYF. CDR3 coding DNA: TGTGCCACCGACAGCTACGAGCAGTACTTC. The chain uses TRBV5-8 and TRBJ2-7; possibly TRBD1 for D (5 bases). Germline-derived CDR1 and CDR2 are SGHTS and YDEGEE. This CDR3 has 10 amino acids. With 9 bases removed from V and 3 bases from J, the gap between germline ends came to 7 bases.

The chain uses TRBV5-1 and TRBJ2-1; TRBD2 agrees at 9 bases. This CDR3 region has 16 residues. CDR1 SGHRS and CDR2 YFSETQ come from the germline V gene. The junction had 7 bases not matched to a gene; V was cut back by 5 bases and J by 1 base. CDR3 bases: TGCGCCAGCAGGCCCGCGGGAGGGGGGTCCTACAATGAGCAGTTCTTC. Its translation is CASRPAGGGSYNEQFF.

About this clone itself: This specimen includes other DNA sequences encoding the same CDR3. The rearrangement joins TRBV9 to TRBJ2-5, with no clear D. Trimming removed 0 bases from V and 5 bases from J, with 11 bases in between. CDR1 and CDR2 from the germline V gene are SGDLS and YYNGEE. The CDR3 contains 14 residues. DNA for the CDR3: TGTGCCAGCAGCGTAGTCCCATCCGGGGAGACCCAGTACTTC. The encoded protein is CASSVVPSGETQYF. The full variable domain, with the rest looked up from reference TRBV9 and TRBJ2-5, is DSGVTQTPKHLITATGQRVTLRCSPRSGDLSVYWYQQSLDQGLQFLIQYYNGEERAKGNILERFSAQQFPDLHSELNLSSLELGDSALYFCASSVVPSGETQYFGPGTRLLVL.

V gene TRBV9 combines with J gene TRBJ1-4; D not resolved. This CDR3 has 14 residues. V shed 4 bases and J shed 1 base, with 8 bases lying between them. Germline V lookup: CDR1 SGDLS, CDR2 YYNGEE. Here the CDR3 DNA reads TGTGCCAGCAGCCCCAAGGTAACTAATGAAAAACTGTTTTTT. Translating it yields CASSPKVTNEKLFF.

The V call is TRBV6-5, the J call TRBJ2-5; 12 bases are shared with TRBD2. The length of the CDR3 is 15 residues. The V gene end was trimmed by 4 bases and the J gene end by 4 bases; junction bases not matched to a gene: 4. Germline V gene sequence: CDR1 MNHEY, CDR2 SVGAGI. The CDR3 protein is CASSSRLAGVETQYF. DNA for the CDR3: TGTGCCAGCAGTTCCAGACTAGCGGGAGTAGAGACCCAGTACTTC.

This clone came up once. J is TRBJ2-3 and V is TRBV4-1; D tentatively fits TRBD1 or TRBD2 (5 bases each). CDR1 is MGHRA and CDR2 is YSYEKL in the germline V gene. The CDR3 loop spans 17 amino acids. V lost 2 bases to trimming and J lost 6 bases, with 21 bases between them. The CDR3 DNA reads TGCGCCAGCAGCCAACTCCCCGGGGCCTTCCGCGGGGATACGCAGTATTTT. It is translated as CASSQLPGAFRGDTQYF.

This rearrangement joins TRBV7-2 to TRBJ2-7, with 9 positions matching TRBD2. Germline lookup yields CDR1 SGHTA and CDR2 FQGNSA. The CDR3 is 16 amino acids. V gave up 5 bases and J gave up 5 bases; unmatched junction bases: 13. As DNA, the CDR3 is TGTGCCAGCAGCCCGCGTAGCGGGAGTTTTTTCGACGAGCAGTACTTC. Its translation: CASSPRSGSFFDEQYF.

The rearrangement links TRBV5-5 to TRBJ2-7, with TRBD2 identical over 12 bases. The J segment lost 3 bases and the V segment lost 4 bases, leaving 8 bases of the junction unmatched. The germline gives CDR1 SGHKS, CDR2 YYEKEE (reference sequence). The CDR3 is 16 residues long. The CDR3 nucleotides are TGTGCCAGCAGCCCCGACACTAGCGGGAGGTACTACGAGCAGTACTTC. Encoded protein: CASSPDTSGRYYEQYF.

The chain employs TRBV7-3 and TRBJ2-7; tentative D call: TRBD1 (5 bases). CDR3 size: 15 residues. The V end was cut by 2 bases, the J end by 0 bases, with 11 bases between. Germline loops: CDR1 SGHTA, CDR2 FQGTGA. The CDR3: CASSLQGQLSYEQYF. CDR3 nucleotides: TGTGCCAGCAGCTTACAAGGACAACTCTCCTACGAGCAGTACTTC.

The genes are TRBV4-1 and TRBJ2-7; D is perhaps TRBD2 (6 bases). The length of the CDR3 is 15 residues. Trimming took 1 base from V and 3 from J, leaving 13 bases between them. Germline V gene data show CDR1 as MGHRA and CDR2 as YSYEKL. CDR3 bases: TGCGCCAGCAGCCAAGGGCCGGGACTTAACTACGAGCAGTACTTC. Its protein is CASSQGPGLNYEQYF.

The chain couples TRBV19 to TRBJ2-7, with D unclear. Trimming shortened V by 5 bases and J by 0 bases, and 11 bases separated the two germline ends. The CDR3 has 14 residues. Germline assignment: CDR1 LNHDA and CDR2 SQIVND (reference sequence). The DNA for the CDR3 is TGTGCCAGTAGTGCCGCAGGCCACTCCTACGAGCAGTACTTC. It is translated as CASSAAGHSYEQYF.

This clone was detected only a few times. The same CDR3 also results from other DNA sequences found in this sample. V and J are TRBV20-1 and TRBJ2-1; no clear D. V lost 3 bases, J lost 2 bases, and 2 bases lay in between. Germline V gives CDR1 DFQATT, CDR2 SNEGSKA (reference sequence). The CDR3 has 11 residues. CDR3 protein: CSARTYNEQFF. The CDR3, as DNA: TGCAGTGCTAGGACCTACAATGAGCAGTTCTTC.

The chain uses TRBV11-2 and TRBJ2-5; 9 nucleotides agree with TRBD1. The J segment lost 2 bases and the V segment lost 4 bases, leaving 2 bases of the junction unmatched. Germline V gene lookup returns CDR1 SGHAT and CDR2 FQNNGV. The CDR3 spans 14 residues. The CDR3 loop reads CASSYGTGQETQYF. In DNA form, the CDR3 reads TGTGCCAGCAGCTATGGGACAGGGCAAGAGACCCAGTACTTC.

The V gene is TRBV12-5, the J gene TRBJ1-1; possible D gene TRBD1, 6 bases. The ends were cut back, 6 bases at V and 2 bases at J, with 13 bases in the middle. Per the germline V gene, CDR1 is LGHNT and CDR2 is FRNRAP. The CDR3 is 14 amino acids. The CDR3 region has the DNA TGTGCTAGTGGCCATCCGGACAGAAACACTGAAGCTTTCTTT. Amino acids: CASGHPDRNTEAFF.

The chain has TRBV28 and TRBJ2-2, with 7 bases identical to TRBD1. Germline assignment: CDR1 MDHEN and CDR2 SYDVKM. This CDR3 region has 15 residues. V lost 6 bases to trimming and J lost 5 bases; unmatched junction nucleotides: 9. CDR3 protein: CASRRQGIETGELFF. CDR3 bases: TGTGCCAGCAGACGACAGGGAATTGAGACCGGGGAGCTGTTTTTT.

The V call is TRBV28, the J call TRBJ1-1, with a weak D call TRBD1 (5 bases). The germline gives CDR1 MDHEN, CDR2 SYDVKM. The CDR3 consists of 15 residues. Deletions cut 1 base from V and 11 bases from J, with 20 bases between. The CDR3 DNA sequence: TGTGCCAGCAGTTTATTGGTTAGGGCAGGACAAAGTGCTTTCTTT. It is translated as CASSLLVRAGQSAFF. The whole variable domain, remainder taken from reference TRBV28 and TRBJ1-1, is DVKVTQSSRYLVKRTGEKVFLECVQDMDHENMFWYRQDPGLGLRLIYFSYDVKMKEKGDIPEGYSVSREKKERFSLILESASTNQTSMYLCASSLLVRAGQSAFFGQGTRLTVV.

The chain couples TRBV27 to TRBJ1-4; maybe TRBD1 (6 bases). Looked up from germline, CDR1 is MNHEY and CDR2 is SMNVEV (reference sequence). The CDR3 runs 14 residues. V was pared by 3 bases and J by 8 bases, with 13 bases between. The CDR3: CASSLNRDGEKLFF. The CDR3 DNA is TGTGCCAGCAGTTTGAACAGGGACGGGGAAAAACTGTTTTTT.

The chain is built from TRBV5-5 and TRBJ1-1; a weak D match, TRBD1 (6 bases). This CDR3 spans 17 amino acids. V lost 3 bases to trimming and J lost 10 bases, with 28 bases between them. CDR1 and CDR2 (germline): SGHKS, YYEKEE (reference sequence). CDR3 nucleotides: TGTGCCAGCAGCTGGGGGACACCCCAAAGACAGGCAACCGTAGCTTTCTTT. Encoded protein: CASSWGTPQRQATVAFF. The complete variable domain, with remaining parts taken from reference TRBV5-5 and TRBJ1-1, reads DAGVTQSPTHLIKTRGQQVTLRCSPISGHKSVSWYQQVLGQGPQFIFQYYEKEERGRGNFPDRFSARQFPNYSSELNVNALLLGDSALYLCASSWGTPQRQATVAFFGQGTRLTVV.

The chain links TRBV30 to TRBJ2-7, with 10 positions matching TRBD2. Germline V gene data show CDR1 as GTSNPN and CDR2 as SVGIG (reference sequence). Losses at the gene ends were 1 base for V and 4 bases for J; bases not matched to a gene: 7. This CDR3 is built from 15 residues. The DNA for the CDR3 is TGTGCCTGGAGTGGAAGCGGGAGGGCCCCTTACGAGCAGTACTTC. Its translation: CAWSGSGRAPYEQYF. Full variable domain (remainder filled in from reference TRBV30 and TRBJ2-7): SQTIHQWPATLVQPVGSPLSLECTVEGTSNPNLYWYRQAAGRGLQLLFYSVGIGQISSEVPQNLSASRPQDRQFILSSKKLLLSDSGFYLCAWSGSGRAPYEQYFGPGTRLTVT.

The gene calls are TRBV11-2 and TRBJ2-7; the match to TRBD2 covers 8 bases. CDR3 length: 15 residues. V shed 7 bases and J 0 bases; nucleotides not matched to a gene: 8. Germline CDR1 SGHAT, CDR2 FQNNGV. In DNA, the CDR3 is TGTGCCAGCACCCTTAGCGGGATTATCTCCTACGAGCAGTACTTC. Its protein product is CASTLSGIISYEQYF.

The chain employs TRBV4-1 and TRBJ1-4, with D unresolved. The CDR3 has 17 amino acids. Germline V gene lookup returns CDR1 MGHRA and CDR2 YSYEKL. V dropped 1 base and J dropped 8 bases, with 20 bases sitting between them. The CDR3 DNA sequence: TGCGCCAGCAGCCAAGGGACCGCCGGGTTGGGTTTGGAAAAACTGTTTTTT. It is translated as CASSQGTAGLGLEKLFF.